This entry lists 25 T cell receptor beta chains sequenced from one sample in a study of CD8 T cells in ankylosing spondylitis. Study results and caveats: Made up of fewer than 10 highly homologous variants, a TCR beta motif appeared characteristic of ankylosing spondylitis blood.

MiXCR was run by TCRdb on the 5' RACE reads, yielding one entry per CDR3 protein. The sample includes hundreds of thousands of distinct CDR3 sequences, 10% to 15% of them seen just once. Their specific antigens are unknown. Sample: blood, either unsorted or a sorted T cell fraction (not recorded which). The receptor set was obtained from a male donor with ankylosing spondylitis.

There are a few counts of this clonotype. The chain links TRBV27 to TRBJ2-3; 12 bases fit TRBD2. The junction had 4 bases not matched to a gene; V was cut back by 2 bases and J by 7 bases. The germline V gene has CDR1 MNHEY and CDR2 SMNVEV (reference sequence). There are 15 residues in the CDR3. CDR3 protein: CASSLRLAGVNTQYF. The DNA of the CDR3 is TGTGCCAGCAGTTTAAGACTAGCGGGAGTAAATACGCAGTATTTT.

The CDR3 sequence is CASIRGWEYNEQFF. The CDR3 nucleotides are TGTGCCAGCATCCGAGGTTGGGAGTACAATGAGCAGTTCTTC. The chain joins TRBV6-4 to TRBJ2-1; maybe TRBD2 (5 bases). The CDR3 covers 14 residues. CDR1 is MRHNA, CDR2 SNTAGT, per germline. Between the trimmed V and J ends, which lost 7 bases and 4 bases, there was a span of 14 bases.

This clonotype was seen a handful of times. This chain connects TRBV20-1 to TRBJ2-1; TRBD2 aligns across 7 bases. The germline gives CDR1 DFQATT, CDR2 SNEGSKA (reference sequence). This CDR3 comprises 13 residues. With 0 bases clipped from V and 7 bases from J, the junction kept 3 bases outside the gene matches. CDR3 sequence reads: CSAREGTTNEQFF. DNA for the CDR3: TGCAGTGCTAGAGAGGGGACTACTAATGAGCAGTTCTTC.

This clonotype showed up just once. CDR3 region: CVCLSRNTEAFF. The CDR3 bases are TGTGTATGTCTAAGTCGGAACACTGAAGCTTTCTTT. This sequence joins TRBV28 and TRBJ1-1; D unclear. The CDR3 covers 12 residues. Germline V gene data show CDR1 as MDHEN and CDR2 as SYDVKM.

This clonotype was detected many times. This chain uses TRBV12-3 or TRBV12-4 with TRBJ2-7; 7 nucleotides match TRBD2. CDR3 length: 14 residues. The J segment lost 4 bases and the V segment lost 6 bases, leaving 9 bases of the junction unmatched. This CDR3 reads CASRPGTTIYEQYF. The CDR3 coding sequence is TGTGCCAGCAGGCCCGGGACTACCATTTACGAGCAGTACTTC.

This clonotype was observed a few times. The rearrangement joins TRBV20-1 to TRBJ1-2; 11 positions agree with TRBD1. This CDR3 region has 14 residues. V was pared by 4 bases and J by 4 bases, with 5 bases of the junction left unmatched. Looked up from germline, CDR1 is DFQATT and CDR2 is SNEGSKA (reference sequence). CDR3 DNA: TGCAGTGCTATCGGGACAGGGGGTTTCTATGGCTACACCTTC. Its protein is CSAIGTGGFYGYTF.

This clonotype was detected only a few times. For the CDR3, the DNA is TGCAGTGATCCGGGACAGGGAGTTTCTGGCTACACCTTC. Translated, it gives CSDPGQGVSGYTF. The chain is built from TRBV20-1 and TRBJ1-2; 9 bases match TRBD1. Losses at the gene ends were 7 bases for V and 7 bases for J; bases not matched to a gene: 10. The V gene's germline CDR1 is DFQATT and CDR2 SNEGSKA (reference sequence). The CDR3 sequence is 13 residues long.

In its sample, this clonotype was seen many times. V usage is TRBV10-1 and J usage is TRBJ1-1, with 7 bases fitting TRBD1. Germline-derived CDR1 and CDR2 are WNHNN and SYGVQD (reference sequence). Trimming took 6 bases from V and 7 from J; bases not matched to a gene: 5. The CDR3 consists of 12 residues. CDR3 bases: TGCGCCAGCAGGGGGGACAGCCGTGAAGCTTTCTTT. Translating it yields CASRGDSREAFF.

The chain recombines TRBV12-2 with TRBJ2-7; TRBD1 reflects the table's D call only, with no check against the DNA. TRBV12-2 is a pseudogene segment. This CDR3 is 14 amino acids long. Written as DNA, the CDR3 is TGTGCAAGTCGCCACGACCGGGGGCCCTACGAGCAGTACTTC. This encodes CASRHDRGPYEQYF.

This clonotype was observed a few times. A read error may produce the germline difference seen at one junction end. The chain has TRBV7-9 and TRBJ2-7; D is perhaps TRBD1 (5 bases). The CDR3 runs to 13 residues. Looked up from germline, CDR1 is SEHNR and CDR2 is FQNEAQ (reference sequence). The DNA for the CDR3 is TGTGCCAGCAGCTTAGAGGGGTCCTCCGAGCAGTACTTC. It codes for CASSLEGSSEQYF. The whole variable domain, filled in from reference TRBV7-9 and TRBJ2-7, reads DTGVSQNPRHKITKRGQNVTFRCDPISEHNRLYWYRQTLGQGPEFLTYFQNEAQLEKSRLLSDRFSAERPKGSFSTLEIQRTEQGDSAMYLCASSLEGSSEQYFGPGTRLTVT.

In regard to this clonotype: Relative to the germline gene, one junction end is altered; a read error may explain this. V gene TRBV7-7 combines with J gene TRBJ1-2; D is ambiguous. The CDR3 contains 14 residues. The V gene's germline CDR1 is SSHAT and CDR2 FNYEAQ (reference sequence). CDR3 DNA: TGTGCTAGCAGCTTCTCCGGGAGGGTCGGAGGCTACACCTTC. Translation gives CASSFSGRVGGYTF.

About this clonotype itself: A junction boundary mismatches the germline segment, possibly from a read error. The chain has TRBV11-2 and TRBJ2-1, with 9 bases identical to TRBD2. CDR3 size: 15 residues. The germline CDR1 and CDR2 sequences are SGHAT and FQNNGV. The CDR3 DNA is TGTGCCAGCAGCCTTAGCGGGAGCTCCCACAATGAGCAGTTCTTC. This encodes CASSLSGSSHNEQFF.

V usage is TRBV4-2 and J usage is TRBJ2-6; 7 nucleotides match TRBD1. V shed 3 bases and J 4 bases; nucleotides not matched to a gene: 6. The CDR3 runs 16 residues. Germline V CDR1 and CDR2: LGHNA, YNFKEQ. As DNA, the CDR3 is TGTGCCAGCAGCCAGAGACGGGGACAGGGGGCCAACGTCCTGACTTTC. It specifies CASSQRRGQGANVLTF.

This clonotype was seen more than once but under ten times. V and J are TRBV10-1 and TRBJ1-5; D may be TRBD1 (5 bases). CDR3 length equals 12 residues. The germline gives CDR1 WNHNN, CDR2 SYGVQD (reference sequence). V was shortened by 8 bases and J by 4 bases, with 9 bases between the two germline ends. The CDR3: CASPKGNQPQHF. In nucleotides, the CDR3 is TGCGCCAGCCCGAAGGGGAATCAGCCCCAGCATTTT.

This clonotype was seen only a few times. CDR3 coding DNA: TGCAGTGCTAGAGACCCCCAGCGGGGGGGATTTGAGCAGTTCTTC. Translation gives CSARDPQRGGFEQFF. The chain uses TRBV20-1 and TRBJ2-1; 10 bases match TRBD2. Germline assignment: CDR1 DFQATT and CDR2 SNEGSKA (reference sequence). CDR3 length equals 15 residues. V shed 0 bases, J shed 9 bases, and the junction held 8 bases outside the gene matches.

This clonotype was picked up a small number of times. The V call is TRBV20-1, the J call TRBJ1-1; D unclear. The CDR3 totals 12 residues. Per germline, CDR1 DFQATT and CDR2 SNEGSKA (reference sequence). V was trimmed by 7 bases and J by 1 base, leaving 10 bases between them. In DNA, the CDR3 is TGCAGTGGAAAAAGGCCGAACACTGAAGCTTTCTTT. As protein: CSGKRPNTEAFF.

The rearrangement links TRBV20-1 to TRBJ2-1; perhaps TRBD1 as D (5 bases). Deletions cut 0 bases from V and 7 bases from J, with 16 bases between. This CDR3 has 15 residues. Germline CDR1 and CDR2: DFQATT and SNEGSKA (reference sequence). The CDR3 nucleotides read TGCAGTGCTAGAGATGGAAAGGGGTCTGGGAATGAGCAGTTCTTC. Amino acids: CSARDGKGSGNEQFF.

This clonotype was counted many times. The chain combines TRBV4-2 with TRBJ2-5, with D hard to call. This CDR3 comprises 15 residues. Germline values: CDR1 LGHNA, CDR2 YNFKEQ. V was clipped by 0 bases and J by 2 bases, with 10 bases between them. This CDR3 reads CASSQEFGAQETQYF. CDR3 in DNA: TGTGCCAGCAGCCAAGAGTTCGGCGCGCAAGAGACCCAGTACTTC.

This clonotype was recorded a few times. This rearrangement joins TRBV20-1 to TRBJ2-2, with D possibly being TRBD1 or TRBD2 (5 bases each). Germline V CDR1 and CDR2: DFQATT, SNEGSKA (reference sequence). V shed 0 bases and J shed 3 bases, with 17 bases lying between them. The CDR3 length is 17 residues. CDR3 nucleotide sequence: TGCAGTGCTAGAGATCTGGGGCCTACAGCGGACACCGGGGAGCTGTTTTTT. Translation gives CSARDLGPTADTGELFF.

This clonotype was seen a few times. The chain combines TRBV12-5 with TRBJ2-1; 7 positions match TRBD2. Germline CDR1 is LGHNT and CDR2 is FRNRAP. The CDR3 sequence is 16 residues long. V trimming: 6 bases; J trimming: 9 bases; junction bases outside the gene matches: 17. CDR3 loop: CASGGMYTGGPGEQFF. The CDR3 DNA reads as TGTGCTAGTGGGGGTATGTATACGGGAGGCCCAGGTGAGCAGTTCTTC.

The sample holds many counts of this clonotype. CDR3 protein: CASSLFLQHSYEQYF. CDR3 nucleotides: TGCGCCAGCAGCTTGTTTTTGCAGCACTCCTACGAGCAGTACTTC. J is TRBJ2-7 and V is TRBV5-1; no reliable D call. V dropped 1 base and J dropped 0 bases, with 11 bases sitting between them. In germline, CDR1 is SGHRS, CDR2 YFSETQ. The CDR3 has 15 amino acids.

The rearrangement uses TRBV7-2 and TRBJ2-1; 13 bases are shared with TRBD2. The CDR3 runs to 16 residues. Losses at the gene ends were 0 bases for V and 6 bases for J; bases not matched to a gene: 2. Germline V gene sequence: CDR1 SGHTA, CDR2 FQGNSA. CDR3 residues: CASSLAGLAGPNEQFF. As DNA, the CDR3 is TGTGCCAGCAGCTTAGCGGGACTAGCGGGGCCCAATGAGCAGTTCTTC.

The chain carries TRBV7-2 and TRBJ2-1; 7 positions agree with TRBD2. Per germline, CDR1 SGHTA and CDR2 FQGNSA. After removal of 5 bases from V and 3 bases from J, the junction contained 7 bases not matched to a gene. The CDR3 is 15 amino acids. The CDR3 loop reads CASSLGLPIYNEQFF. In nucleotides, the CDR3 is TGTGCCAGCAGCCTGGGACTACCGATCTACAATGAGCAGTTCTTC.

This rearrangement joins TRBV27 to TRBJ1-2; a possible D gene is TRBD1 (5 bases). Deletions cut 0 bases from V and 4 bases from J, with 9 bases between. The CDR3 sequence is 14 residues long. Germline assignment: CDR1 MNHEY and CDR2 SMNVEV (reference sequence). The CDR3 region is CASSLSQRGYGYTF. The CDR3 DNA sequence: TGTGCCAGCAGTTTATCGCAAAGGGGCTATGGCTACACCTTC.

This clonotype was recorded at least ten times. The chain combines TRBV15 with TRBJ2-1, with unresolved D. Germline-derived CDR1 and CDR2 are LNHNV and YYDKDF (reference sequence). Deletions cut 0 bases from V and 14 bases from J, with 29 bases between. The CDR3 totals 18 residues. The CDR3 DNA reads as TGTGCCACCAGCAGAGATATGAGAAATAGTGAGGCGCCGCCTGGGAAGTTCTTC. Its translation is CATSRDMRNSEAPPGKFF. The full variable domain, completed using reference TRBV15 and TRBJ2-1, is DAMVIQNPRYQVTQFGKPVTLSCSQTLNHNVMYWYQQKSSQAPKLLFHYYDKDFNNEADTPDNFQSRRPNTSFCFLDIRSPGLGDTAMYLCATSRDMRNSEAPPGKFFGPGTRLTVL.